This TCR beta chain originates from a study of T-cell memory formation after mild COVID-19. Whole-study results and caveats: CD4/CD8 balance characterized clones contracting day 15 to 85, and CD4+ skew characterized later expanders. The study detected some responding clones in pre-infection memory, suggesting cross-reactive memory joined.

Germline-derived CDR1 and CDR2 are SGDLS and YYNGEE. CDR3 length: 14 residues. The V gene end was trimmed by 4 bases and the J gene end by 4 bases; junction bases not matched to a gene: 5. TCRdb reprocessed the 5' RACE reads via MiXCR and lists one record per CDR3 protein. Here the sample spans 410,000 or so distinct CDR3 sequences, 23% being singletons. This clonotype appeared many times. Its antigen is unidentified. Material for sequencing was PBMCs or a T cell subset sorted from them (not recorded which). J is TRBJ2-3 and V is TRBV9; 8 bases align to TRBD1. The TCR originated in an adult woman who had mild COVID-19 (a few samples of this study predate the infection). Cell type and time point are not known. The CDR3: CASSLTGGPDTQYF. DNA of the CDR3: TGTGCCAGCAGCCTAACAGGGGGACCAGATACGCAGTATTTT. Supplemented by reference TRBV9 and TRBJ2-3, the full variable domain reads DSGVTQTPKHLITATGQRVTLRCSPRSGDLSVYWYQQSLDQGLQFLIQYYNGEERAKGNILERFSAQQFPDLHSELNLSSLELGDSALYFCASSLTGGPDTQYFGPGTRLTVL.